The rows below give T cell receptor beta chains drawn from one sample of a study of cytomegalovirus exposure and HLA in healthy donors. Sequenced by immunoSEQ multiplex PCR; TCRdb stores in-frame clones only, minus some. The sample shows about 150,000 clones, more than 85% of them seen only once. Sequencing used PBMCs. Receptors were obtained from a young man in good health and CMV-seronegative. Both conserved end residues are trimmed from each CDR3.

TRBV7-9	TRBJ2-5	ASRAFQETQY
TRBV27	TRBJ1-6	ASSFYGRNSPLH
TRBV10-3	TRBJ1-6	AISEKQGVGSPLH
TRBV4-1	TRBJ1-2	ASSQDLAGDGYT
TRBV5-1	TRBJ2-5	ASSLDGIETQY
TRBV18	TRBJ2-7	ASSPKGVRFSYEQY
TRBV5-1	TRBJ2-7	ASSRTGPSYEQY
TRBV27	TRBJ1-5	ASRTATVQGQPQH
TRBV19	TRBJ1-4	ASSIQGQGQGEKLF
TRBV5-1	TRBJ2-3	ASSLGRDTQY
TRBV12-5	TRBJ2-3	ASGQGQGTDTQY
TRBV27	TRBJ2-3	ASSLMRSGGRTDTQY
TRBV10-3	TRBJ2-3	AISEGRIGWHTQY
TRBV6-5	TRBJ2-7	ASSYRRTGGYMEQY
TRBV6-1	TRBJ1-2	ASQGSNYGYT
TRBV10-1	TRBJ2-2	ASSDTFSGVNTGELF
TRBV5-6	TRBJ1-1	ASSLYTNTEAF
TRBV19	TRBJ1-5	ASSISPTGGNQPQH
TRBV9	TRBJ2-1	ASSVPASGSSYNEQF
TRBV5-1	TRBJ2-5	ASSTRTSFETQY
TRBV7-2	TRBJ1-1	ASSSQGNTEAF
TRBV25-1	TRBJ2-2	ASSDVRSAGELF
TRBV15	TRBJ2-5	ATSLAGGVGTQY
TRBV7-9	TRBJ2-3	ASSLNAGTSGTQY
TRBV7-8	TRBJ2-7	ASSFGASGGHSSYEQY
TRBV7-2	TRBJ2-3	ASSVPGLAGDHSTDTQY
TRBV4-3	TRBJ1-1	ASSQDQGNTEAF
TRBV19	TRBJ1-5	ASSLVRQAYNQPQH
TRBV18	TRBJ1-6	ASSPRQGDSPLH
TRBV29-1	TRBJ2-7	SVSTSGGAYY
TRBV18	TRBJ2-3	ASSPRGLVSTDTQY
TRBV13	TRBJ2-3	ASSLGSGVDTQY
TRBV9	TRBJ1-2	ASSVGGTGGLFGYT
TRBV11-3	TRBJ2-5	ASSFSETQY
TRBV25-1	TRBJ1-6	ASSESFRTGDNSPLH
TRBV13	TRBJ2-3	ASSDGTSFTDTQY
TRBV4-2	TRBJ2-7	ASSQVGTSYEQY
TRBV5-1	TRBJ1-1	ASREPRRNTEAF
TRBV4-3	TRBJ1-1	ASSPGQMNTEAF